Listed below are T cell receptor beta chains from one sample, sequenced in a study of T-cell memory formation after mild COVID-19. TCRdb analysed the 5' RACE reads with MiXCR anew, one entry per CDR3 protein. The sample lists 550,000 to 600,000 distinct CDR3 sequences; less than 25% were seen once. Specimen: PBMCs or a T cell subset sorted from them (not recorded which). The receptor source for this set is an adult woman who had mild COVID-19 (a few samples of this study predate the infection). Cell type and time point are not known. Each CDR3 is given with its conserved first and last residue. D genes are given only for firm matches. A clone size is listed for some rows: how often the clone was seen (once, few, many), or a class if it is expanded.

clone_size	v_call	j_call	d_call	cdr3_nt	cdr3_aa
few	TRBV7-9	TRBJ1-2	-	TGTGCCAGCAGCATCGGGGCGTCCAACTATGGCTACACCTTC	CASSIGASNYGYTF
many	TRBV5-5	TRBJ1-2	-	TGTGCCAGCAGCTTGTGGGGAGAGGTGGATGGCTACACCTTC	CASSLWGEVDGYTF
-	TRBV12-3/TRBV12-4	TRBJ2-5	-	TGTGCCAGCAGTTTTGTAGTCGGCGGACCACAAGAGACCCAGTACTTC	CASSFVVGGPQETQYF
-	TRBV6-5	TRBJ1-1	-	TGTGCCAGCAGTAAAGGGGGAAAGAGCGACACTGAAGCTTTCTTT	CASSKGGKSDTEAFF
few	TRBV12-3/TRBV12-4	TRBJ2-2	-	TGTGCCAGCAGCACCTCGCGTGGAACGAACACCGGGGAGCTGTTTTTT	CASSTSRGTNTGELFF
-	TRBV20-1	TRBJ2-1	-	TGCAGTCCCCGGCAGAACCTCAACAATGAGCAGTTCTTC	CSPRQNLNNEQFF
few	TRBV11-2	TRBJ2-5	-	TGTGCCAGCAGCTCCGGCCTACTCGGGACCGCCCAAGAGACCCAGTACTTC	CASSSGLLGTAQETQYF
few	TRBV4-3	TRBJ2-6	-	TGCGCCAGCAGCCAAGATACCCAGACTGGGGCCAACGTCCTGACTTTC	CASSQDTQTGANVLTF
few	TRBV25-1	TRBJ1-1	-	TGTGCCAGCAGGAGGGGGTCAACTGAAGCTTTCTTT	CASRRGSTEAFF
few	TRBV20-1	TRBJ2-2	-	TGCAGTGCTAAGGTCCCCAGACAGGACACCGGGGAGCTGTTTTTT	CSAKVPRQDTGELFF
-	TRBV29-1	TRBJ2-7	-	TGCAGCGTCCAAGCCTCCTACGAGCAGTACTTC	CSVQASYEQYF
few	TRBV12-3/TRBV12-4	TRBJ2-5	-	TGTGCCAGCAGCCAACCGTCGGGAATAGAGCGAGAGACCCAGTACTTC	CASSQPSGIERETQYF
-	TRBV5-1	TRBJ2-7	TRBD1	TGCGCCAGCAGCCAAACAGGGGTCGAGCAGTACTTC	CASSQTGVEQYF
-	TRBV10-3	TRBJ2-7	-	TGTGCCATCAGTGTTGCAGGGACCTACGAGCAGTACTTC	CAISVAGTYEQYF
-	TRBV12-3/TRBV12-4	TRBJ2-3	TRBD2	TGTGCCAGCAGGTATAGCGGGAGTGGCACAGATACGCAGTATTTT	CASRYSGSGTDTQYF
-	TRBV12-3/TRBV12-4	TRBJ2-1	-	TGTGCCAGCAGTTTAATGGACTACCCACACAATGAGCAGTTCTTC	CASSLMDYPHNEQFF
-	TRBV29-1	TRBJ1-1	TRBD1	TGCAGCGTTTCCCTTGCGACAGGGCCTAGGACTGAAGCTTTCTTT	CSVSLATGPRTEAFF
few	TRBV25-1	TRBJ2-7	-	TGTGCCAGCAGTGAATTTAGTTGGGGCGAGCAGTACTTC	CASSEFSWGEQYF
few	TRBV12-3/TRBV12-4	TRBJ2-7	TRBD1	TGTGCCAGCAGTTTGCGGGACAGGGGCAACGAGCAGTACTTC	CASSLRDRGNEQYF
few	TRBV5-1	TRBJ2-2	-	TGCGCCAGCAGCTTGGAAGTGAACACCGGGGAGCTGTTTTTT	CASSLEVNTGELFF
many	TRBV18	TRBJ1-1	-	TGTGCCAGCTCACTGGACAGAAAGAACACTGAAGCTTTCTTT	CASSLDRKNTEAFF
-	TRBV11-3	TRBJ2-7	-	TGTGCCAGCAGCCCAAGAGCGGCCCTCTCCTACGAGCAGTACTTC	CASSPRAALSYEQYF
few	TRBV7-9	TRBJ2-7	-	TGTGCCAGCAGTCCTTATATTATCGGGACATTGTCCTACGAGCAGTACTTC	CASSPYIIGTLSYEQYF
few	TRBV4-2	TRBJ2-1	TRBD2	TGTGCCAGCAGCCAAGGAGGCGGGAGGGATGAGCAGTTCTTC	CASSQGGGRDEQFF
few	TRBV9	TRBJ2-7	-	TGTGCCAGCAGCGCGACCCCGACAGGATCCTACGAGCAGTACTTC	CASSATPTGSYEQYF
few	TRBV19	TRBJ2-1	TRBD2	TGTGCCAGTAGTATGGGTCGCGGGGGAGGACTTCTGAATGAGCAGTTCTTC	CASSMGRGGGLLNEQFF
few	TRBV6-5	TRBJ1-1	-	TGTGCCAGCAGTTACTCGACGGTGGGACGGAACACTGAAGCTTTCTTT	CASSYSTVGRNTEAFF
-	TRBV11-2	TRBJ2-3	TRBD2	TGTGCCAGCAGCCCAATAGCGGGAGCCACAGATACGCAGTATTTT	CASSPIAGATDTQYF
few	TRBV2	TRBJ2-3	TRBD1	TGTGCCAGCAGGGATTTCCGGGACAGGGGGCAAGCAGATACGCAGTATTTT	CASRDFRDRGQADTQYF
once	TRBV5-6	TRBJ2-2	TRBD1	TGTGCCAGCAGCTTGGCCGGACAGGGGGACGCCGGGGAGCTGTTTTTT	CASSLAGQGDAGELFF
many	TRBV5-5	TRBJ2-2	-	TGTGCCAGCAGCCCCCGGGGCCCGAACACCGGGGAGCTGTTTTTT	CASSPRGPNTGELFF
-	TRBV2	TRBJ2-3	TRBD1	TGTGCCAGCAGACCGACAGGGGCCACAGATACGCAGTATTTT	CASRPTGATDTQYF
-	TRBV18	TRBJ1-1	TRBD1	TGTGCCAGCTCACCATTAGGACAGGGAACGAACACTGAAGCTTTCTTT	CASSPLGQGTNTEAFF
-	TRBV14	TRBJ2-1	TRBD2	TGTGCCAGCAGCCAAGGGTCTAGCGGGAAACCCTTCTACAATGAGCAGTTCTTC	CASSQGSSGKPFYNEQFF
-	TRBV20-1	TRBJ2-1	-	TGCAGTGCTAACCGGAGGTATGAGCAGTTCTTC	CSANRRYEQFF
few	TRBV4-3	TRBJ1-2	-	TGCGCCAGCAGCACGATCTCAGAGAACCCATCCTACACCTTC	CASSTISENPSYTF